This T cell receptor (beta chain) was recovered during a study of blood T cells in healthy people across ages. A second about 7 to 12 cycle PCR used barcoded and J-beta primers. Every single cDNA molecule received a tag from a template-switch adaptor with 12 random nucleotides. All samples yielded 2.5 million or more CDR3-containing paired-end reads. TCRdb reprocessed the 5' RACE reads via MiXCR and lists one record per CDR3 protein. The top ten clones hold 15% to 19% of a sample with 630,000 or so distinct CDR3 sequences, about 30% of them seen once. This clonotype appeared many times. Caucasian individuals from Russia who were healthy and aged roughly 6 to 95 acted as donors. Per-sample yields of isolated PBMCs were at least 6 million. V shed 5 bases, J shed 4 bases, and the junction held 4 bases outside the gene matches. The CDR3 has 13 residues.

The receptor was isolated from an elderly woman in good health. This chain links TRBV12-3 or TRBV12-4 with TRBJ1-2, with 7 bases identical to TRBD1. The sequencing sample was made of blood. The CDR3 region is CASSPRDSYGYTF. For the CDR3, the DNA is TGTGCCAGCAGTCCCCGGGACAGCTATGGCTACACCTTC.